A single TCR beta chain is shown here with its context. This record comes from a study of blood T cell repertoires in COVID-19. Looked up from germline, CDR1 is SGHTA and CDR2 is FQGNSA. CDR3 length equals 15 residues. Trimming removed 5 bases from V and 2 bases from J, with 16 bases in between. Per the original methods: Reference gene primer amplification yielded estimated nucleated cell counts. Repertoires were generated with immunoSEQ multiplex PCR, while TCRdb's copy carries only in-frame clones and drops some. The V and J calls and clone size are taken from that table; D and trimming were inferred from the DNA. The sample contains under 200,000 clones, about 89% of which appear only once.

This TCR derives from a man aged 65 to 85 with acute or convalescent COVID-19. The chain combines TRBV7-2 with TRBJ2-7, with D uncertain. Input material: peripheral blood. For the CDR3, the DNA is TGTGCCAGCAGCAAAAGTCCTGGCACCGCCTACGAGCAGTACTTC. Amino acids: CASSKSPGTAYEQYF.